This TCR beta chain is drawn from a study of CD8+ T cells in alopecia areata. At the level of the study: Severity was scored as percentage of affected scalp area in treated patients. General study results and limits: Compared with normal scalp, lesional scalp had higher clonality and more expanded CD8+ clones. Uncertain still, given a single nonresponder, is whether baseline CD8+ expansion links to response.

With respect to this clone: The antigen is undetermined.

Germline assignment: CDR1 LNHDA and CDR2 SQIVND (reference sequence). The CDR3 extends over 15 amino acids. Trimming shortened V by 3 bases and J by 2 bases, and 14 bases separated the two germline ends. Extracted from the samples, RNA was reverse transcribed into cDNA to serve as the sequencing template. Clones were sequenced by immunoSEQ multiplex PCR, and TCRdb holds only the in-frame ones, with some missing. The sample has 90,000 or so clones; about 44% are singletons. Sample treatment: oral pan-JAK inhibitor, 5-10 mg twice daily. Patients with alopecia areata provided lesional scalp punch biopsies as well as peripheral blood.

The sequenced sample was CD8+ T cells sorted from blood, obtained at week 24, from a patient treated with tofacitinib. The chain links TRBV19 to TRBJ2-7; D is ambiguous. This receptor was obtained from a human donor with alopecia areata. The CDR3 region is CASSIWGLGTYEQYF. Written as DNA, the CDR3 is TGTGCCAGTAGTATCTGGGGTCTTGGGACCTACGAGCAGTACTTC.